The source of this TCR beta chain is a study of control samples from healthy donors and cancer patients. TCRdb's copy holds only in-frame clones and misses some; the assay was immunoSEQ multiplex PCR. The sample lists about 86,000 clones; 85% to 95% were seen once. This CDR3 contains 14 residues. V was cut by 4 bases and J by 2 bases, with 12 bases left in between. The V gene's germline CDR1 is SGHDT and CDR2 YYEEEE. The sequenced sample was blood. The TCR comes from a young woman in good health. This chain connects TRBV5-6 to TRBJ1-1; D is unresolved. The CDR3: CASSRIPVNTEAFF. DNA of the CDR3: TGTGCCAGCAGCCGAATTCCAGTAAACACTGAAGCTTTCTTT.